These 9 T cell receptor beta chains share one sample of origin, sequenced in a study. TCRdb re-called the RT-PCR reads with MiXCR, one entry per CDR3 protein. The data contain about 680,000 distinct CDR3 sequences, 11% to 15% of them singletons. Specimen: memory CD4+ T cells from blood. These receptors came from a female donor in good health, serving as a healthy control.

Regarding this clonotype: A much larger clone differs from this one at a single base, so this may be a read error. The gene calls are TRBV20-1 and TRBJ2-1; D perhaps matches TRBD2 (6 bases). This CDR3 comprises 15 residues. Germline V gene sequence: CDR1 DFQATT, CDR2 SNEGSKA (reference sequence). Trimming took off 5 bases at V and 4 bases at J, with 18 bases between the two ends. The CDR3 reads CSAPRYGGDYNEQFF. CDR3 nucleotide sequence: TGCAGTGCTCCAAGATACGGGGGTGATTACAATGAGCAGTTCTTC.

The genes are TRBV7-9 and TRBJ1-1; the D gene is possibly TRBD1 (6 bases). CDR3 length: 16 residues. Germline V gene sequence: CDR1 SEHNR, CDR2 FQNEAQ (reference sequence). V lost 4 bases, J lost 1 base, and 16 bases lay in between. The DNA of the CDR3 is TGTGCCAGCAGCTCCTCAGCCAGGGGCAAGAACACTGAAGCTTTCTTT. It yields the protein CASSSSARGKNTEAFF.

The CDR3 nucleotides read TGCGCCAGCAGCTTGGAGACAGCTTCCTACGAGCAGTACTTC. Protein: CASSLETASYEQYF. This chain connects TRBV5-1 to TRBJ2-7; a weak D match, TRBD1 (5 bases). Germline CDR1 SGHRS, CDR2 YFSETQ. This CDR3 contains 14 residues. The germline V and J ends were trimmed by 0 bases and 1 base, with 8 bases remaining between them. Looking up the rest from reference TRBV5-1 and TRBJ2-7 gives the full variable domain: KAGVTQTPRYLIKTRGQQVTLSCSPISGHRSVSWYQQTPGQGLQFLFEYFSETQRNKGNFPGRFSGRQFSNSRSEMNVSTLELGDSALYLCASSLETASYEQYFGPGTRLTVT.

The V call is TRBV29-1, the J call TRBJ2-7; a possible D gene is TRBD1 (5 bases). The germline V gene has CDR1 SQVTM and CDR2 ANQGSEA. The CDR3 covers 15 residues. V dropped 3 bases and J dropped 0 bases, with 15 bases sitting between them. DNA for the CDR3: TGCAGCGTTGACTCTCCCCAGGGCAGCTCCTACGAGCAGTACTTC. Its translation: CSVDSPQGSSYEQYF.

This clonotype was observed a few times. The chain carries TRBV6-1 and TRBJ1-2; TRBD1 matches at 7 bases. This CDR3 spans 14 amino acids. V trimming: 2 bases; J trimming: 7 bases; junction bases outside the gene matches: 7. CDR1 is MNHNS and CDR2 is SASEGT in the germline V gene. The CDR3 loop is CASSERQGRSGYTF. Written as DNA, the CDR3 is TGTGCCAGCAGTGAACGACAGGGTAGGAGTGGCTACACCTTC.

The rearrangement links TRBV5-8 to TRBJ2-2; 12 nucleotides match TRBD1. This CDR3 spans 16 amino acids. With 4 bases clipped from V and 5 bases from J, the junction kept 6 bases outside the gene matches. Germline-derived CDR1 and CDR2 are SGHTS and YDEGEE. In nucleotides, the CDR3 is TGTGCCAGCAGCGACCGGGACAGGGGGCTAACCGGGGAGCTGTTTTTT. Its protein product is CASSDRDRGLTGELFF.

This clonotype was observed many times. This chain uses TRBV20-1 with TRBJ1-2; D unclear. Germline V gene lookup returns CDR1 DFQATT and CDR2 SNEGSKA (reference sequence). The CDR3 is 12 amino acids. With 1 base removed from V and 7 bases from J, the gap between germline ends came to 10 bases. The CDR3, as DNA: TGCAGTGCTAGAGGGTTGGGGATTGGCTACACCTTC. It translates to CSARGLGIGYTF.

This clonotype was seen a few times. This rearrangement joins TRBV7-9 to TRBJ1-1; D might be TRBD1 (6 bases). The CDR3 contains 12 residues. The V gene lost 7 bases and the J gene lost 3 bases, with 9 bases spanning the gap. CDR1 is SEHNR and CDR2 is FQNEAQ in the germline V gene (reference sequence). This chain's CDR3 is CASMRQDTEAFF. The CDR3 bases are TGTGCCAGCATGAGACAGGACACTGAAGCTTTCTTT.

This clonotype was detected many times. The chain joins TRBV7-9 to TRBJ1-6; a weak D match, TRBD1 (5 bases). Looked up from germline, CDR1 is SEHNR and CDR2 is FQNEAQ (reference sequence). V shed 5 bases and J shed 9 bases, with 14 bases lying between them. The CDR3 runs to 14 residues. The CDR3 region has the DNA TGTGCCAGCAGCCCCTCGGGGGATATTTCACCCCTCCACTTT. Protein sequence: CASSPSGDISPLHF.